This T cell receptor (beta chain) was profiled in a study of blood T cell repertoires in COVID-19. The protocol was immunoSEQ multiplex PCR, while the TCRdb copy is restricted to in-frame clones and leaves out a portion. Of 230,000 or so clones in the sample, about 88% were seen once. This clone was seen just once. The sample consisted of PBMCs or T cells enriched from blood (not recorded which). This receptor was obtained from a woman in her twenties or thirties who had recovered from COVID-19.

CDR3 amino acids: CASSSRQGANGELFF. CDR3 DNA: TGTGCCAGCAGCTCCCGACAGGGCGCGAACGGGGAGCTGTTTTTT. V and J are TRBV7-6 and TRBJ2-2; 7 bases agree with TRBD1. This CDR3 is 15 amino acids long. Unmatched junction bases numbered 9, after V lost 4 bases and J lost 7 bases. Germline CDR1 reads SGHVS; CDR2 reads FNYEAQ.